This TCR beta chain was observed in a study of T-cell reconstitution after alpha-beta-depleted transplantation in children. The table lists this clonotype with a few counts. A TCRbeta library incorporating unique molecular identifiers was prepared. TCRdb analysed the PCR reads with MiXCR anew, one entry per CDR3 protein. Of about 340,000 distinct CDR3 sequences listed, roughly 15% were seen once; the top ten hold around two fifths. V lost 4 bases and J 0 bases, leaving 13 bases between the germline ends. Germline CDR1 is SGDLS and CDR2 is YYNGEE. This CDR3 region has 15 residues. The specimen comprised PBMCs, mostly from graft donor cells, sampled 360 days after TCRalphabeta/CD19-depleted stem cell transplant. This receptor was identified in a male patient between 2 and 15 years old who had a stem cell transplant for acute lymphoblastic leukemia, so the T cells may come from the graft donor. This chain joins TRBV9 and TRBJ1-1; TRBD1 might be the D (6 bases). For the CDR3, the DNA is TGTGCCAGCAGCCCCAGGACAGTTTTGAACACTGAAGCTTTCTTT. It yields the protein CASSPRTVLNTEAFF.